Only a few counts were recorded for the clone carrying this T cell receptor beta chain. Its antigen is not known. This specimen belongs to a study of post-analysis software for immune sequencing data. Germline V CDR1 and CDR2: LGHNA, YSLEER. CDR3 size: 16 residues. With 0 bases removed from V and 7 bases from J, the gap between germline ends came to 13 bases. General study results and limits: Diversity measured as normalized Chao1 was significantly lower in multiple sclerosis patients than in controls. Patients carried roughly five TRBV segments more frequently than controls did, and TRBV5-6, TRBV5-1 and TRBV20-1 were among them.

Built from TCR beta cDNA, the libraries had unique molecular identifiers in them. The source material, 1 to 10 million T cells, gave rise to roughly 0.5 million cDNA molecules. TCRdb re-called the PCR reads through MiXCR, storing one row per CDR3 protein. The sample yields over 300,000 distinct CDR3 sequences, around 37% seen once. Specimen: blood. The TCR sequence derives from a girl aged 10-17 years with multiple sclerosis. This chain joins TRBV4-3 and TRBJ1-6; D is unclear. DNA of the CDR3: TGCGCCAGCAGCCAAGAACCCGACGTTCGGAATTCACCCCTCCACTTT. Residues: CASSQEPDVRNSPLHF.